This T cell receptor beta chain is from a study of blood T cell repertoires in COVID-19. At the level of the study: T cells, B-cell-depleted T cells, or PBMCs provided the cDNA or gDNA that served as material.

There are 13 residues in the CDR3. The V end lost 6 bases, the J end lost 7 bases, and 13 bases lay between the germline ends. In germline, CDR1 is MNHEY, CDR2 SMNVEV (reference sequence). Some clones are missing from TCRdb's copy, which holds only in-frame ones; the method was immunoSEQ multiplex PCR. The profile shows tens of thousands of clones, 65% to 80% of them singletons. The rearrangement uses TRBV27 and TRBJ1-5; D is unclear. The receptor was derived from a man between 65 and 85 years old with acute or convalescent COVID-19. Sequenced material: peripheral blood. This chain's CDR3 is CASSYTGGQPQHF. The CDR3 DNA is TGTGCCAGCAGCTACACCGGCGGGCAGCCCCAGCATTTT.